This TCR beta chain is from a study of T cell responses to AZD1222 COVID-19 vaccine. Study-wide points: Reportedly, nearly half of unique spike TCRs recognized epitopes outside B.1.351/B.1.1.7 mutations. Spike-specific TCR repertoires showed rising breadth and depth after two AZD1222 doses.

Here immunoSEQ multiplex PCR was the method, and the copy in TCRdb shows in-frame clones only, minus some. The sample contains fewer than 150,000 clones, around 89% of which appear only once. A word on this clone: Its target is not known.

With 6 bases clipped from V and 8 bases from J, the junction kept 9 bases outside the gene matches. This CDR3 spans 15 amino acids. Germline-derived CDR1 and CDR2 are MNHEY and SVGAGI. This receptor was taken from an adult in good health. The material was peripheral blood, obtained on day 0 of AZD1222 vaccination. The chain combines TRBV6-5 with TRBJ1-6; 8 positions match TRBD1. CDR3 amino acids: CASSDLGQAHSPLHF. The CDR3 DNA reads TGTGCCAGCAGCGACCTGGGACAGGCCCATTCACCCCTCCACTTT.